This TCR beta chain derives from a study of T cell responses to AZD1222 COVID-19 vaccine. Germline V gene sequence: CDR1 KGHSH, CDR2 LQKENI. Trimming took off 2 bases at V and 0 bases at J, with 10 bases between the two ends. There are 15 residues in the CDR3. Clones were read by immunoSEQ multiplex PCR, and TCRdb kept only the in-frame ones, dropping some. Among about 86,000 clones listed, approximately 89% were seen once. The specimen comprised peripheral blood, sampled on day 0 of AZD1222 vaccination. The chain employs TRBV18 and TRBJ1-1; no definite D call. The sequence was collected from an adult in good health. The CDR3 sequence: CASSPGIQMNTEAFF. CDR3 DNA: TGTGCCAGCTCACCAGGCATACAAATGAACACTGAAGCTTTCTTT.